Listed here are 29 T cell receptor beta chains from one sample, sequenced in a study of T-cell memory formation after mild COVID-19. Using its own MiXCR run on the 5' RACE reads, TCRdb lists one record per CDR3 protein. The table records under 300,000 distinct CDR3 sequences, roughly 18% of them present only once. The sample was PBMCs or a T cell subset sorted from them (not recorded which). Receptors originate from a man aged 18 to 29 who had mild COVID-19 (a few samples of this study predate the infection). Cell type and time point are not known.

This chain connects TRBV7-2 to TRBJ2-5; D gene ambiguous. The CDR3 runs 13 residues. V was shortened by 2 bases and J by 0 bases, with 4 bases between the two germline ends. Germline V CDR1 and CDR2: SGHTA, FQGNSA. Here the CDR3 DNA reads TGTGCCAGCAGCTTACAGTACCAAGAGACCCAGTACTTC. Encoded protein: CASSLQYQETQYF.

This clonotype was seen more than once but under ten times. The chain links TRBV15 to TRBJ2-1, with D uncertain. Germline V gene data show CDR1 as LNHNV and CDR2 as YYDKDF (reference sequence). Trimming stripped 7 bases from V and 8 bases from J, with 9 bases between. CDR3 length: 11 residues. DNA for the CDR3: TGTGCCACCATGCTTATGGATGAGCAGTTCTTC. It encodes CATMLMDEQFF.

This clonotype has only a few counts. The chain links TRBV29-1 to TRBJ1-1, with D possibly TRBD1 on 5 matching bases. Trimming took off 1 base at V and 0 bases at J, with 9 bases between the two ends. In germline, CDR1 is SQVTM, CDR2 ANQGSEA. The CDR3 sequence is 14 residues long. Here the CDR3 reads CSVEVQGLNTEAFF. The DNA for the CDR3 is TGCAGCGTTGAAGTTCAGGGCTTGAACACTGAAGCTTTCTTT.

The rearrangement joins TRBV2 to TRBJ2-1; D possibly uses TRBD1 or TRBD2 (6 bases each). Deletions cut 6 bases from V and 7 bases from J, with 19 bases between. The CDR3 spans 15 residues. CDR1 is SNHLY and CDR2 is FYNNEI in the germline V gene. CDR3 sequence reads: CASRKERGEGNEQFF. The CDR3 nucleotides are TGTGCCAGCAGGAAGGAGAGGGGGGAAGGAAATGAGCAGTTCTTC. Full variable domain (missing parts from reference TRBV2 and TRBJ2-1): EPEVTQTPSHQVTQMGQEVILRCVPISNHLYFYWYRQILGQKVEFLVSFYNNEISEKSEIFDDQFSVERPDGSNFTLKIRSTKLEDSAMYFCASRKERGEGNEQFFGPGTRLTVL.

This clonotype occurred a few times. The rearrangement links TRBV7-2 to TRBJ2-5; D might be TRBD1 (6 bases). The CDR3 extends over 16 amino acids. Germline assignment: CDR1 SGHTA and CDR2 FQGNSA. V was cut by 2 bases and J by 1 base, with 14 bases left in between. CDR3 residues: CASSLQSGVTQETQYF. The CDR3 DNA reads TGTGCCAGCAGCTTACAGTCAGGGGTCACCCAAGAGACCCAGTACTTC.

In its sample, this clonotype was seen a few times. This rearrangement joins TRBV5-1 to TRBJ2-2; D is ambiguous. V gave up 0 bases and J gave up 3 bases, with 6 bases separating them. The CDR3 extends over 14 amino acids. Germline CDR1 and CDR2: SGHRS and YFSETQ. The CDR3 bases are TGCGCCAGCAGCTTGGTCCCAGACACCGGGGAGCTGTTTTTT. Its translation is CASSLVPDTGELFF.

This clonotype was found a few times. Here the CDR3 DNA reads TGCGCCAGCAGCCAAGCCCCGACAGGGTCTTTAGCTGGGGCCAACGTCCTGACTTTC. It encodes CASSQAPTGSLAGANVLTF. This sequence joins TRBV4-1 and TRBJ2-6; TRBD1 agrees at 7 bases. The CDR3 is 19 amino acids. Trimming cost V 1 base and J 2 bases; bases outside gene matches: 11. From germline, CDR1 is MGHRA and CDR2 YSYEKL.

This clonotype was seen a few times. The genes are TRBV5-1 and TRBJ2-3; D is ambiguous. The CDR3 has 14 amino acids. Per germline, CDR1 SGHRS and CDR2 YFSETQ. With 2 bases removed from V and 3 bases from J, the gap between germline ends came to 10 bases. CDR3 bases: TGCGCCAGCAGCTTTGGTGTGAGGACAGATACGCAGTATTTT. Translating gives CASSFGVRTDTQYF. Complete variable domain (other parts from reference TRBV5-1 and TRBJ2-3): KAGVTQTPRYLIKTRGQQVTLSCSPISGHRSVSWYQQTPGQGLQFLFEYFSETQRNKGNFPGRFSGRQFSNSRSEMNVSTLELGDSALYLCASSFGVRTDTQYFGPGTRLTVL.

This clonotype was detected a few times. The chain joins TRBV20-1 to TRBJ2-3; weak D call: TRBD2 (5 bases). CDR1 and CDR2 from the germline V gene are DFQATT and SNEGSKA (reference sequence). Trimming pared 3 bases from V and 6 bases from J, leaving 22 bases between. The CDR3 loop spans 16 amino acids. The CDR3 DNA reads as TGCAGTGCTAGTTTTCGGGGTGAGAATTACGTGGATACGCAGTATTTT. It specifies CSASFRGENYVDTQYF.

The chain uses TRBV24-1 and TRBJ2-1, with D perhaps being TRBD1 or TRBD2 (5 bases each). The germline gives CDR1 KGHDR, CDR2 SFDVKD. The CDR3 spans 14 residues. Trimming left V 6 bases short and J 8 bases short, with 16 bases between. CDR3 DNA sequence: TGTGCCACCAGTCCCCGGGCGAGGGGAGATGAGCAGTTCTTC. This gives the protein CATSPRARGDEQFF.

This chain links TRBV29-1 with TRBJ2-2, with D perhaps TRBD1 (6 bases). CDR1 is SQVTM and CDR2 is ANQGSEA in the germline V gene. This CDR3 spans 14 amino acids. The V gene lost 7 bases and the J gene lost 3 bases, with 15 bases spanning the gap. CDR3 loop: CSALSGTYTGELFF. The CDR3 coding sequence is TGCAGCGCCCTTTCCGGGACATACACCGGGGAGCTGTTTTTT.

The CDR3 sequence is CASLPGLAYEQYF. The CDR3 bases are TGTGCCAGCTTACCGGGACTAGCCTACGAGCAGTACTTC. The chain joins TRBV6-2 or TRBV6-3 to TRBJ2-7; 8 nucleotides align to TRBD2. Germline assignment: CDR1 MNHEY and CDR2 SVGEGT. The CDR3 has 13 amino acids. V lost 8 bases, J lost 2 bases, and 5 bases stayed unmatched.

This clonotype has at least ten counts. This rearrangement joins TRBV6-2 or TRBV6-3 to TRBJ2-1; D unresolved. Germline V CDR1 and CDR2: MNHEY, SVGEGT. V shed 2 bases and J shed 4 bases, with 6 bases lying between them. The length of the CDR3 is 13 residues. The CDR3, as DNA: TGTGCCAGCAGTTACCAGGAATACAATGAGCAGTTCTTC. As protein: CASSYQEYNEQFF.

The chain is built from TRBV6-2 or TRBV6-3 and TRBJ2-7; no clear D. The CDR3 consists of 13 residues. Deletions cut 8 bases from V and 4 bases from J, with 15 bases between. CDR1 is MNHEY and CDR2 is SVGEGT in the germline V gene. In DNA, the CDR3 is TGTGCCAGCCACCACCCCGGGTCTTACGAGCAGTACTTC. Amino acid sequence: CASHHPGSYEQYF.

V gene TRBV4-3 combines with J gene TRBJ1-1; D not resolved. CDR1 and CDR2 (germline): LGHNA, YSLEER. The CDR3 consists of 16 residues. V gave up 1 base and J gave up 0 bases, with 12 bases separating them. The CDR3 sequence: CASSQVTGYMNTEAFF. CDR3 sequence (DNA): TGCGCCAGCAGCCAAGTCACGGGATACATGAACACTGAAGCTTTCTTT.

V gene TRBV24-1 combines with J gene TRBJ1-2, with TRBD1 matching over 7 bases. The germline V gene has CDR1 KGHDR and CDR2 SFDVKD. The V and J ends lost 4 bases and 6 bases, in that order; junction bases with no gene match: 7. This CDR3 contains 14 residues. This chain's CDR3 is CATSDTDRVHGYTF. The CDR3 region has the DNA TGTGCCACCAGTGACACCGACAGGGTCCATGGCTACACCTTC.

The chain recombines TRBV7-8 with TRBJ2-1, with 7 bases aligning to TRBD1. The CDR3 length is 16 residues. Germline V gives CDR1 SGHVS, CDR2 FQNEAQ. Trimming at V came to 8 bases and at J to 0 bases, leaving 10 bases not matched to a gene. CDR3 bases: TGTGCCAGCCCCAAGGCCCGGGACAGCTCCTACAATGAGCAGTTCTTC. Translation gives CASPKARDSSYNEQFF.

The CDR3 region has the DNA TGTGCCAGCAGCTTAGGGCCCGGACAGGAAAACATTCAGTACTTC. Residues: CASSLGPGQENIQYF. The chain recombines TRBV5-5 with TRBJ2-4; 7 nucleotides match TRBD1. The CDR3 totals 15 residues. Germline assignment: CDR1 SGHKS and CDR2 YYEKEE (reference sequence). V dropped 2 bases and J dropped 5; count of bases not matched to a gene: 7. The complete variable domain, with remaining parts taken from reference TRBV5-5 and TRBJ2-4, reads DAGVTQSPTHLIKTRGQQVTLRCSPISGHKSVSWYQQVLGQGPQFIFQYYEKEERGRGNFPDRFSARQFPNYSSELNVNALLLGDSALYLCASSLGPGQENIQYFGAGTRLSVL.

The V call is TRBV6-6, the J call TRBJ2-3; tentatively, D is TRBD2 (6 bases). This CDR3 has 15 amino acids. Between the trimmed V and J ends, which lost 0 bases and 3 bases, there was a span of 10 bases. The V gene's germline CDR1 is MNHNY and CDR2 SVGAGI (reference sequence). CDR3 residues: CASSYSGTPTDTQYF. CDR3 in DNA: TGTGCCAGCAGTTACTCCGGGACTCCTACAGATACGCAGTATTTT.

The chain couples TRBV12-3 or TRBV12-4 to TRBJ2-1; 9 bases are a match to TRBD2. Trimming cost V 2 bases and J 7 bases; bases outside gene matches: 6. The CDR3 loop spans 15 amino acids. The DNA of the CDR3 is TGTGCCAGCAGTTTAAAGACTAGCGGCCGGAATGAGCAGTTCTTC. It translates to CASSLKTSGRNEQFF.

This sequence joins TRBV5-5 and TRBJ1-4, with D possibly being TRBD1 (5 bases). The CDR3 length is 16 residues. V was pared by 4 bases and J by 0 bases, with 13 bases between. CDR1 is SGHKS and CDR2 is YYEKEE in the germline V gene (reference sequence). The CDR3 sequence: CASSRTTAATNEKLFF. CDR3 sequence (DNA): TGTGCCAGCAGCCGAACGACAGCGGCAACTAATGAAAAACTGTTTTTT.

This sequence joins TRBV5-1 and TRBJ2-7, with D perhaps matching TRBD1 (6 bases). The CDR3 extends over 12 amino acids. Germline V gene data show CDR1 as SGHRS and CDR2 as YFSETQ. V was cut by 0 bases and J by 6 bases, with 7 bases left in between. CDR3 nucleotides: TGCGCCAGCAGCTTGGGGGGGCCCGAGCAGTACTTC. Translation gives CASSLGGPEQYF.

The rearrangement joins TRBV12-3 or TRBV12-4 to TRBJ2-2; tentative D call: TRBD1 (6 bases). There are 15 residues in the CDR3. Trimming removed 10 bases at V and 6 bases at J, with 21 bases between. The CDR3 DNA sequence: TGTGCCACCAAGATTACAGGGCAGGGTCCCGGGGAGCTGTTTTTT. Protein sequence: CATKITGQGPGELFF.

The count of this clonotype is one. This chain joins TRBV5-1 and TRBJ2-1; 10 bases align to TRBD2. This CDR3 comprises 14 residues. With V trimmed by 4 bases and J by 5 bases, 3 bases remained unmatched. Germline V gene lookup returns CDR1 SGHRS and CDR2 YFSETQ. The CDR3 sequence is CASSTGLANNEQFF. CDR3 bases: TGCGCCAGCAGCACGGGACTAGCGAACAATGAGCAGTTCTTC.

This clonotype showed up just a few times. V and J are TRBV12-3 or TRBV12-4 and TRBJ2-5, with 12 bases lining up with TRBD1. The CDR3 covers 17 residues. The V gene end was trimmed by 1 base and the J gene end by 5 bases; junction bases not matched to a gene: 8. The CDR3 region is CASSLDFGTGGAETQYF. CDR3 in DNA: TGTGCCAGCAGTTTAGATTTTGGGACAGGGGGCGCGGAGACCCAGTACTTC.

This chain joins TRBV9 and TRBJ1-6; D is perhaps TRBD1 (5 bases). V was pared by 0 bases and J by 7 bases, with 11 bases between. Germline V CDR1 and CDR2: SGDLS, YYNGEE. The CDR3 totals 15 residues. The chain's CDR3 is CASSVEGRENSPLHF. DNA of the CDR3: TGTGCCAGCAGCGTAGAGGGGAGGGAGAATTCACCCCTCCACTTT.

This clonotype was picked up many times. The genes are TRBV6-5 and TRBJ2-7; TRBD2 matches 8 bases. Germline V gene sequence: CDR1 MNHEY, CDR2 SVGAGI. The CDR3 spans 15 residues. V gave up 9 bases and J gave up 1 base; unmatched junction bases: 11. CDR3 in amino acids: CASPWPRGRSYEQYV. In DNA form, the CDR3 reads TGTGCCAGTCCCTGGCCTCGCGGGAGGTCCTACGAGCAGTACGTC.

V usage is TRBV18 and J usage is TRBJ2-3; TRBD2 matches 8 bases. The CDR3 length is 17 residues. Trimming took 2 bases from V and 1 from J; bases not matched to a gene: 8. Germline values: CDR1 KGHSH, CDR2 LQKENI. CDR3 coding DNA: TGTGCCAGCTCACCAACTCCCAGCGGGGGCGGCACAGATACGCAGTATTTT. The encoded protein is CASSPTPSGGGTDTQYF. The entire variable domain, with the rest obtained from reference TRBV18 and TRBJ2-3, is as follows: NAGVMQNPRHLVRRRGQEARLRCSPMKGHSHVYWYRQLPEEGLKFMVYLQKENIIDESGMPKERFSAEFPKEGPSILRIQQVVRGDSAAYFCASSPTPSGGGTDTQYFGPGTRLTVL.

This clonotype came up a few times. The chain combines TRBV7-3 with TRBJ2-1; possibly TRBD2 for D (5 bases). The germline V gene encodes CDR1 SGHTA and CDR2 FQGTGA. Trimming took 2 bases from V and 9 from J, leaving 11 bases between them. The CDR3 runs 13 residues. CDR3 nucleotide sequence: TGTGCCAGCAGCTTAGGGCTAGAGGGTGAGCAGTTCTTC. Amino acid sequence: CASSLGLEGEQFF. Combining the CDR3 with reference TRBV7-3 and TRBJ2-1 gives the whole variable domain GAGVSQTPSNKVTEKGKYVELRCDPISGHTALYWYRQSLGQGPEFLIYFQGTGAADDSGLPNDRFFAVRPEGSVSTLKIQRTERGDSAVYLCASSLGLEGEQFFGPGTRLTVL.